A selection of T cell receptor beta chains follows, all from one sample in a study of tumor-infiltrating lymphocytes in glioblastoma multiforme. TCRdb itself ran the multiplex PCR reads through MiXCR, one entry per CDR3 protein. The table records approximately 20,000 distinct CDR3 sequences, approximately 70% of them present only once. The specimen sequenced was peripheral blood. The receptor source for this set is a male donor with glioblastoma. Both conserved end residues are part of each CDR3.

j_gene: TRBJ2-7
v_gene: TRBV28
CDR3aa: CASSPPGRSYEQYF

j_gene: TRBJ2-3
v_gene: TRBV10-2
CDR3aa: CASRGGGPDTQYF

j_gene: TRBJ2-7
v_gene: TRBV28
CDR3aa: CASRSRGQGYEQYF

j_gene: TRBJ1-6
v_gene: TRBV11-2
CDR3aa: CASTPDGAPCNSPLHF

j_gene: TRBJ2-5
v_gene: TRBV5-1
CDR3aa: CASSLEWTGGGGETQYF

j_gene: TRBJ2-5
v_gene: TRBV12-3/TRBV12-4
CDR3aa: CASTTGTGKKTQYF

j_gene: TRBJ2-1
v_gene: TRBV5-4
CDR3aa: CASSIDGYNEQFF

j_gene: TRBJ2-7
v_gene: TRBV20-1
CDR3aa: CSARRSGSPYEHYF

j_gene: TRBJ1-2
v_gene: TRBV14
CDR3aa: CASSLTQDYYGYAF

j_gene: TRBJ2-1
v_gene: TRBV6-4
CDR3aa: CASSDAGGHNEQFF

j_gene: TRBJ2-1
v_gene: TRBV4-1
CDR3aa: CASSQDSEGNRDEQFF

j_gene: TRBJ2-2
v_gene: TRBV29-1
CDR3aa: CSAMGSNTGELFF

j_gene: TRBJ2-1
v_gene: TRBV11-2
CDR3aa: CASSLDTASGTYNEQFF

j_gene: TRBJ2-3
v_gene: TRBV7-9
CDR3aa: CASSNVGTDEQYF

j_gene: TRBJ2-2
v_gene: TRBV30
CDR3aa: CAGWAPLVGLPGELFF

j_gene: TRBJ2-7
v_gene: TRBV20-1
CDR3aa: CSVSSGREQYF

j_gene: TRBJ1-2
v_gene: TRBV14
CDR3aa: CASSQGANHPYGYTF